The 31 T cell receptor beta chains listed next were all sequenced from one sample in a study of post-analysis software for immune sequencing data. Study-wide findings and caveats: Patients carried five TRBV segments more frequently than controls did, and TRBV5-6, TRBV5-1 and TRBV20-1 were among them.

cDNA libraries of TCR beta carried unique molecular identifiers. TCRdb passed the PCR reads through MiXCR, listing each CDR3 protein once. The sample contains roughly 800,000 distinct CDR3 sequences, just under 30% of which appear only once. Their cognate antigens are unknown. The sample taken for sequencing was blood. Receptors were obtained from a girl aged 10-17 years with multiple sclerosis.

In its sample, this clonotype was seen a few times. CDR3 nucleotide sequence: TGTGCCGGATTACTGACGGGACCCTCGAACGAGCAGTACTTC. Its translation: CAGLLTGPSNEQYF. The chain employs TRBV2 and TRBJ2-7; TRBD1 or TRBD2 may be the D gene (5 bases each). Germline CDR1 SNHLY, CDR2 FYNNEI. This CDR3 region has 14 residues. The germline V and J ends were trimmed by 11 bases and 5 bases, with 22 bases remaining between them.

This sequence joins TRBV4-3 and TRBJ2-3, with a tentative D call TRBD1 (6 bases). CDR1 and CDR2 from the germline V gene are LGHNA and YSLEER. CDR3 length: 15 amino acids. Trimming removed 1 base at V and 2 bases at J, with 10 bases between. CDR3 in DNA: TGCGCCAGCAGCCAAGGGGCAGGGGTCACAGATACGCAGTATTTT. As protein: CASSQGAGVTDTQYF.

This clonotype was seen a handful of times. CDR3 nucleotide sequence: TGTGCCAGCAGCTTGGTAATGGGTGCTGGTGAAAAACTGTATTTT. As protein: CASSLVMGAGEKLYF. The chain joins TRBV5-5 to TRBJ2-3; no definite D call. Trimming removed 0 bases at V and 14 bases at J, with 22 bases between. The germline gives CDR1 SGHKS, CDR2 YYEKEE (reference sequence). CDR3 length: 15 amino acids.

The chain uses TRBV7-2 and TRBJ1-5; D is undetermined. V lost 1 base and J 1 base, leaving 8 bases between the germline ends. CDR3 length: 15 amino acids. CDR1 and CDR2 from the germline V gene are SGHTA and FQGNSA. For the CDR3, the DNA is TGTGCCAGCAGCTTAGTTGGGGAGAGCAATCAGCCCCAGCATTTT. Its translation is CASSLVGESNQPQHF.

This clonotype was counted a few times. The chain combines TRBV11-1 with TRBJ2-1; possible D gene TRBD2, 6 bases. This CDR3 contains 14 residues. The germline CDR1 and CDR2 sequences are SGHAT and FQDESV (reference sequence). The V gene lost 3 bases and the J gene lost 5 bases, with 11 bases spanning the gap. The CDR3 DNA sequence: TGTGCCAGCAGCTTTGGACGGAGGGACAATGAGCAGTTCTTC. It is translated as CASSFGRRDNEQFF.

CDR3 bases: TGCAGTGCTACAGGTGGGGAAAAACTGTTTTTT. This encodes CSATGGEKLFF. This rearrangement joins TRBV20-1 to TRBJ1-4; D gene unclear. Germline CDR1 DFQATT, CDR2 SNEGSKA (reference sequence). This CDR3 region has 11 residues. V was shortened by 4 bases and J by 8 bases, with 8 bases between the two germline ends.

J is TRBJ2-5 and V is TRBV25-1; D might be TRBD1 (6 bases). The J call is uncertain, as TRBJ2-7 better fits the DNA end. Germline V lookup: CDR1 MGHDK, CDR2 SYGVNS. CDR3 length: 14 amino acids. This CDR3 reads CASSEFGGRYEQYF. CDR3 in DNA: TGTGCCAGCAGTGAATTTGGGGGCCGCTACGAGCAGTACTTC.

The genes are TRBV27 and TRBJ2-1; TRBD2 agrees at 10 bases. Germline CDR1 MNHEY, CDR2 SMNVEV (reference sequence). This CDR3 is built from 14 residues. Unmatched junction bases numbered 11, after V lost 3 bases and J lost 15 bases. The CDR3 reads CASSFGSGGTGPFF. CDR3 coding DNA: TGTGCCAGCAGTTTTGGTAGCGGGGGGACCGGTCCGTTCTTC.

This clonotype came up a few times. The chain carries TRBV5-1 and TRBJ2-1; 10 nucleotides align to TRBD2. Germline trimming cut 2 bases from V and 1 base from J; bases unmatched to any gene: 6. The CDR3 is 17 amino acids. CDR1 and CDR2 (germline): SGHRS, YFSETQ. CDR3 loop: CASSFRLAGESYNEQFF. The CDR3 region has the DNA TGCGCCAGCAGCTTTCGGCTAGCGGGGGAATCCTACAATGAGCAGTTCTTC.

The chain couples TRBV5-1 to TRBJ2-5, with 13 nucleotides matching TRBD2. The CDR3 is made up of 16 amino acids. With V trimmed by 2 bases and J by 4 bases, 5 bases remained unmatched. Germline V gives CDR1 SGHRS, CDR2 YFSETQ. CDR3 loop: CASSFTSGGAGETQYF. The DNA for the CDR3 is TGCGCCAGCAGCTTCACTAGCGGGGGGGCCGGAGAGACCCAGTACTTC.

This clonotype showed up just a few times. The CDR3 is CASSSSGGKDTQYF. The CDR3 region has the DNA TGTGCCAGCAGTTCCAGCGGGGGGAAAGATACGCAGTATTTT. The rearrangement links TRBV12-3 or TRBV12-4 to TRBJ2-3, with 9 bases matching TRBD2. The J segment lost 5 bases and the V segment lost 4 bases, leaving 4 bases of the junction unmatched. CDR3 size: 14 residues.

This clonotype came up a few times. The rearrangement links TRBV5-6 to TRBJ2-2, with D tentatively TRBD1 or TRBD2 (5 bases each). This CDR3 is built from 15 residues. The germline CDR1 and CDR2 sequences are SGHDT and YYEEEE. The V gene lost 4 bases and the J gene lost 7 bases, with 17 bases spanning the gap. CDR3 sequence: CASSPGRFQVGELFF. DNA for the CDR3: TGTGCCAGCAGCCCGGGACGTTTCCAGGTCGGGGAGCTGTTTTTT.

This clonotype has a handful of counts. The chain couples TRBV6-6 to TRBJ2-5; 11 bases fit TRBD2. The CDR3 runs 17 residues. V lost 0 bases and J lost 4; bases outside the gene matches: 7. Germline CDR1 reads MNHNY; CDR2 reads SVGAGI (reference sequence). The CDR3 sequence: CASSYSVLAGGRETQYF. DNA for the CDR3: TGTGCCAGCAGTTACTCAGTGTTAGCGGGGGGGAGAGAGACCCAGTACTTC.

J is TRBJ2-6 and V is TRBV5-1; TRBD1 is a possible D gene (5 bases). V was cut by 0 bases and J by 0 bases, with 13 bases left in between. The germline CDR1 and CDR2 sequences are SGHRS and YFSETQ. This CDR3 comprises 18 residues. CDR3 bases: TGCGCCAGCAGCTTGGAGACAGCGTTCGACTCTGGGGCCAACGTCCTGACTTTC. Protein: CASSLETAFDSGANVLTF.

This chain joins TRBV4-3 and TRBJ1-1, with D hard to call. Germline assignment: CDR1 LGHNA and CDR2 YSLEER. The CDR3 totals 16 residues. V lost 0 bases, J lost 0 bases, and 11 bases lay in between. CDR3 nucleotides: TGCGCCAGCAGCCAAGATCTAGGGAGCATGAACACTGAAGCTTTCTTT. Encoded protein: CASSQDLGSMNTEAFF.

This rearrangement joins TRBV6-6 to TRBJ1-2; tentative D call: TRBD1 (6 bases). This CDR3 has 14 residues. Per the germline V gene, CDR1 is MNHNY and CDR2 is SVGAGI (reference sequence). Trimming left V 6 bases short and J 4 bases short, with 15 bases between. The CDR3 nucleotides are TGTGCCAGCAGCCCCGAAGACAGGCTCTATGGCTACACCTTC. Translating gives CASSPEDRLYGYTF.

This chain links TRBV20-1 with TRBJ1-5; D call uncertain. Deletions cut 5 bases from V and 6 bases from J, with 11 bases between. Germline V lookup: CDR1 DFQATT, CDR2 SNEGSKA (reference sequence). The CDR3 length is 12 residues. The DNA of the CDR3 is TGCAGTGCTCCTACGATGGGTCAGCCCCAGCATTTT. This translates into CSAPTMGQPQHF.

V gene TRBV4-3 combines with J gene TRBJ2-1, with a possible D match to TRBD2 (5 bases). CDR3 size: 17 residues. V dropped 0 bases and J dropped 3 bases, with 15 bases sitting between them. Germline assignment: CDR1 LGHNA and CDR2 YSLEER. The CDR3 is CASSQDSASGFYNEQFF. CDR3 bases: TGCGCCAGCAGCCAAGATAGTGCGAGCGGCTTCTACAATGAGCAGTTCTTC.

Here the CDR3 reads CSASRLAGGDSQYF. CDR3 nucleotide sequence: TGCAGTGCTAGCCGACTAGCGGGGGGGGACTCCCAGTACTTC. The rearrangement links TRBV20-1 to TRBJ2-5; 14 bases are a match to TRBD2. The CDR3 is made up of 14 amino acids. Germline values: CDR1 DFQATT, CDR2 SNEGSKA (reference sequence). V was pared by 3 bases and J by 9 bases, with 6 bases of the junction left unmatched.

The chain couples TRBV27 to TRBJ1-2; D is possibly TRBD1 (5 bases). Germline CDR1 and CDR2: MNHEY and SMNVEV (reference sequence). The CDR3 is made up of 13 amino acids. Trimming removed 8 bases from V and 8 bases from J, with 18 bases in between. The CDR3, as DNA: TGTGCCAGCTCCGGGACGTACGCGATGGGCTACACCTTC. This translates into CASSGTYAMGYTF.

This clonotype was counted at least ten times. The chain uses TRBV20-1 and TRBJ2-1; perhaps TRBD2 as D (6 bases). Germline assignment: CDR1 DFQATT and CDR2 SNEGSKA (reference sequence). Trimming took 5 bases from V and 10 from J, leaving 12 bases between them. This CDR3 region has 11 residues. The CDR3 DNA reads TGCAGTGCTCGGATTACTAGCGAGCAGTTCTTC. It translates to CSARITSEQFF.

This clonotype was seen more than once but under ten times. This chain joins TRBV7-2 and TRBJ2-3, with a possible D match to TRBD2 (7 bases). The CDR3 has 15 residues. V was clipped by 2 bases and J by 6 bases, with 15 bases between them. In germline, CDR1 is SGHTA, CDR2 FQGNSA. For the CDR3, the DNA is TGTGCCAGCAGCTTAAGGGGGGGATTCGCCGATACGCAGTATTTT. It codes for CASSLRGGFADTQYF. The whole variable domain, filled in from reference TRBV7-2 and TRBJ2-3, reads GAGVSQSPSNKVTEKGKDVELRCDPISGHTALYWYRQSLGQGLEFLIYFQGNSAPDKSGLPSDRFSAERTGGSVSTLTIQRTQQEDSAVYLCASSLRGGFADTQYFGPGTRLTVL.

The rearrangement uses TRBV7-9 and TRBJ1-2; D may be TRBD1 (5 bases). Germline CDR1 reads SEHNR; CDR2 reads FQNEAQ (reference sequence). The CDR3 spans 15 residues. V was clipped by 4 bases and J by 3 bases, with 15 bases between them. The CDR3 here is CASSSAGAVHYGYTF. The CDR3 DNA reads TGTGCCAGCAGCTCGGCCGGGGCGGTTCACTATGGCTACACCTTC.

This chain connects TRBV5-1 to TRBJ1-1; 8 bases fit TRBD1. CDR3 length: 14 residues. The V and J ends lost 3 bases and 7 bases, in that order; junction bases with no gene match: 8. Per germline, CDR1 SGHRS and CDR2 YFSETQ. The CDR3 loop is CASSWGLGQVEAFF. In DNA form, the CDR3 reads TGCGCCAGCAGCTGGGGTCTGGGACAGGTTGAAGCTTTCTTT.

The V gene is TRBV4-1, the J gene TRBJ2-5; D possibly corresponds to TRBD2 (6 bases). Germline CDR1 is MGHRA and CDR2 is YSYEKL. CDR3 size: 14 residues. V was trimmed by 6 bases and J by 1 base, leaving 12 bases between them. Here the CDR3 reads CASSQTGVQETQYF. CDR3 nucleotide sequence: TGCGCCAGCAGTCAAACGGGGGTCCAAGAGACCCAGTACTTC.

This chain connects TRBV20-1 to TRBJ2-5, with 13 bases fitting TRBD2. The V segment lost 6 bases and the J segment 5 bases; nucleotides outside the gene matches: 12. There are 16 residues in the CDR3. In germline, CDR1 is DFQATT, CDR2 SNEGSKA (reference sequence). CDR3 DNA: TGCAGTGCGCGTACTAGCGGGGGGGCCGGGAGGGAGACCCAGTACTTC. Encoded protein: CSARTSGGAGRETQYF.

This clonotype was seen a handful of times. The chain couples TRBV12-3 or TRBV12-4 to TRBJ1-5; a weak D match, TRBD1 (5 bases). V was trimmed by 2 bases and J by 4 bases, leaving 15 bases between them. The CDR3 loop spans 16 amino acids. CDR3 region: CASSLSYPGGNQPQHF. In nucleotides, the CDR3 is TGTGCCAGCAGTTTAAGTTACCCCGGGGGGAATCAGCCCCAGCATTTT.

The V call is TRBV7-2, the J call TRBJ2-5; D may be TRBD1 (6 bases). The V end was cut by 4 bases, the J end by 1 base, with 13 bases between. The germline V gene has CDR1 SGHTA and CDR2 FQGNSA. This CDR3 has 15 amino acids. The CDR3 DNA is TGTGCCAGCAGCTCAGCACAGGGTTTCCAAGAGACCCAGTACTTC. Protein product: CASSSAQGFQETQYF. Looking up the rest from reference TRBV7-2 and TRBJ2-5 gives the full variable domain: GAGVSQSPSNKVTEKGKDVELRCDPISGHTALYWYRQSLGQGLEFLIYFQGNSAPDKSGLPSDRFSAERTGGSVSTLTIQRTQQEDSAVYLCASSSAQGFQETQYFGPGTRLLVL.

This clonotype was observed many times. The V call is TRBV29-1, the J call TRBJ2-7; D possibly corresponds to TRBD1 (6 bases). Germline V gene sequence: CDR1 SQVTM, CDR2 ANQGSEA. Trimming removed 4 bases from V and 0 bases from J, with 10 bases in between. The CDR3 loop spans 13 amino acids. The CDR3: CSVADRNSYEQYF. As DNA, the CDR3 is TGCAGCGTTGCCGACAGGAACTCCTACGAGCAGTACTTC.

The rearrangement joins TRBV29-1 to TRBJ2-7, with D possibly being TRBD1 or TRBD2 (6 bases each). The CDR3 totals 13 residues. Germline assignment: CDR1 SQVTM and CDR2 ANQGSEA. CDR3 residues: CNVGGGIPYEQYF. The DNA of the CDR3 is TGCAACGTCGGAGGGGGGATCCCCTACGAGCAGTACTTC.

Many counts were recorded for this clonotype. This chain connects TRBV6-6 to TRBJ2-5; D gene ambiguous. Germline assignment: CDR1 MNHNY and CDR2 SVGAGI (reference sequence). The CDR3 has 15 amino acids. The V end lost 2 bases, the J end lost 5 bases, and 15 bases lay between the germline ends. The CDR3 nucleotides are TGTGCCAGCAGTTACGACATGGCAATAAGGGAGACCCAGTACTTC. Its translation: CASSYDMAIRETQYF.